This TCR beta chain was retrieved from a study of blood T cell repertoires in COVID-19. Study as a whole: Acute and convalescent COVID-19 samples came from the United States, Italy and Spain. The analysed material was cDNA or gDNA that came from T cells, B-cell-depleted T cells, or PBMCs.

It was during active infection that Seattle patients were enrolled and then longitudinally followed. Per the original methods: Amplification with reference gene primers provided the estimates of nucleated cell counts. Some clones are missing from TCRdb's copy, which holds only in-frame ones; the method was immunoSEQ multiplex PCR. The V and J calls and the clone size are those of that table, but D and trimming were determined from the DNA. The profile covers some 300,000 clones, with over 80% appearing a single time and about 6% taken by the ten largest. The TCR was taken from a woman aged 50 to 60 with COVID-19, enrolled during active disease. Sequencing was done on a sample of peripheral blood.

The CDR3: CASSSGTGNYGYTF. The CDR3 nucleotides read TGTGCCAGCAGCTCCGGGACAGGGAACTATGGCTACACCTTC. This chain links TRBV6-6 with TRBJ1-2; TRBD1 matches 9 bases. With 6 bases clipped from V and 2 bases from J, the junction kept 4 bases outside the gene matches. The length of the CDR3 is 14 residues. The germline V gene encodes CDR1 MNHNY and CDR2 SVGAGI (reference sequence).